The next 9 T cell receptor beta chains were all read from a single sample in a study of response to subunit inactivated influenza vaccine (dated 2018 in TCRdb). Receptor amplification or capture employed RT-PCR. The reads were generated on an Illumina HiSeq 2500. TCRdb ran its own pipeline on the public reads, namely fastp trimming at Q25 and MiXCR clone calling, and kept in-frame beta chains. Rows with a matching CDR3 protein are joined into one entry that keeps the most common DNA and genes. In this sample the table shows approximately 700,000 distinct CDR3 sequences, around 13% of which occur a single time. 6% to 8% of the sample comes from the top ten. The source was PBMCs from blood, collected 14 to 15 days before vaccination. Source of these receptors: a man aged 50 or older who received an inactivated influenza vaccine. Donor details come from another sample of the same person, matched by shared clones.

The J gene is TRBJ2-7, the V gene TRBV7-8; the match to TRBD1 covers 7 bases. Germline values: CDR1 SGHVS, CDR2 FQNEAQ. V shed 3 bases and J 2 bases; nucleotides not matched to a gene: 10. CDR3 length: 16 amino acids. The CDR3 nucleotides are TGTGCCAGCAGCTTCCGGACAGGAGATCCCCCCTACGAGCAGTACTTC. This encodes CASSFRTGDPPYEQYF.

The V gene is TRBV7-2, the J gene TRBJ2-7; D is perhaps TRBD2 (6 bases). Per the germline V gene, CDR1 is SGHTA and CDR2 is FQGNSA. The V and J ends lost 5 bases and 0 bases respectively, with 14 bases between them. This CDR3 spans 15 amino acids. The DNA for the CDR3 is TGTGCCAGCAGCCGGGGCCGGGGGATCTCCTACGAGCAGTACTTC. Residues: CASSRGRGISYEQYF.

This clonotype has just a few counts. The chain uses TRBV10-2 and TRBJ2-7; 11 bases line up with TRBD1. Germline CDR1 reads WSHSY; CDR2 reads SAAADI. J was trimmed by 7 bases and V by 4 bases; bases with no gene match: 9. CDR3 length: 15 amino acids. The CDR3 reads CASSVLGQGGEEQYF. The CDR3 DNA is TGCGCCAGCAGTGTCTTGGGACAGGGGGGGGAAGAGCAGTACTTC.

This clonotype was observed a few times. The rearrangement links TRBV4-1 to TRBJ1-4; 7 nucleotides match TRBD1. Germline CDR1 MGHRA, CDR2 YSYEKL. After removal of 0 bases from V and 4 bases from J, the junction contained 5 bases not matched to a gene. This CDR3 contains 16 residues. CDR3 DNA: TGCGCCAGCAGCCAAGATTCGGCAGGGGGTAATGAAAAACTGTTTTTT. Its translation: CASSQDSAGGNEKLFF.

The genes are TRBV24-1 and TRBJ2-4; no reliable D call. Germline values: CDR1 KGHDR, CDR2 SFDVKD. Trimming stripped 8 bases from V and 0 bases from J, with 10 bases between. The CDR3 runs to 14 residues. CDR3 amino acids: CATNDRLAKNIQYF. The CDR3 DNA follows: TGTGCCACCAATGACCGACTAGCCAAAAACATTCAGTACTTC.

This clonotype occurred many times. The CDR3 spells CASTSGGTDTQYF. CDR3 nucleotides: TGTGCCAGCACTTCAGGAGGCACAGATACGCAGTATTTT. This sequence joins TRBV5-6 and TRBJ2-3; no clear D gene. CDR3 length: 13 amino acids. Germline V lookup: CDR1 SGHDT, CDR2 YYEEEE. The V and J ends lost 6 bases and 1 base respectively, with 9 bases between them.

A word on this clonotype: With a much larger clone just one base away, this may be a read error. This chain links TRBV25-1 with TRBJ2-1; D uncertain. Germline CDR1 reads MGHDK; CDR2 reads SYGVNS. V was trimmed by 0 bases and J by 9 bases, leaving 9 bases between them. The CDR3 is 13 amino acids. The CDR3, as DNA: TGTGCCAGCAGTGAATATCGCCCGCGTGAGCAGTTCTTC. This encodes CASSEYRPREQFF.

The sample holds a few counts of this clonotype. The chain uses TRBV6-2 or TRBV6-3 and TRBJ2-1, with TRBD1 as a possible D gene (6 bases). Trimming removed 0 bases at V and 2 bases at J, with 20 bases between. From germline, CDR1 is MNHEY and CDR2 SVGEGT. CDR3 length: 19 residues. The CDR3 sequence: CASSYSTGHYRGTYNEQFF. CDR3 coding DNA: TGTGCCAGCAGTTACTCCACAGGGCATTACCGTGGCACCTACAATGAGCAGTTCTTC.

This clonotype has more than one count but fewer than ten. The chain joins TRBV6-2 or TRBV6-3 to TRBJ2-7; D is unclear. The V end was cut by 8 bases, the J end by 8 bases, with 10 bases between. Germline values: CDR1 MNHEY, CDR2 SVGEGT. This CDR3 is 10 amino acids long. The CDR3 loop is CASGFPQQYF. CDR3 bases: TGTGCCAGCGGGTTTCCCCAGCAGTACTTC.